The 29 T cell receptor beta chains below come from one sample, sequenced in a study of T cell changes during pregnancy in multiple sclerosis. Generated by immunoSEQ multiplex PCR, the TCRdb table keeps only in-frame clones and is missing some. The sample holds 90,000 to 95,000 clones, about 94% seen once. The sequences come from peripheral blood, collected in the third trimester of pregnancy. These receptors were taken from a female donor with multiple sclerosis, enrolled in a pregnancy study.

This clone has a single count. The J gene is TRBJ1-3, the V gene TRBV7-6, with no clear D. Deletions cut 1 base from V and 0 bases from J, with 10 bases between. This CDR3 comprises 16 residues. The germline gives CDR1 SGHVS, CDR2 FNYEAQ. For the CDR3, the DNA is TGTGCCAGCAGCTTAGACGCAGTCCACTCTGGAAACACCATATATTTT. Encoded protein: CASSLDAVHSGNTIYF. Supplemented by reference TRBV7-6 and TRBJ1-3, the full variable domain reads GAGVSQSPRYKVTKRGQDVALRCDPISGHVSLYWYRQALGQGPEFLTYFNYEAQQDKSGLPNDRFSAERPEGSISTLTIQRTEQRDSAMYRCASSLDAVHSGNTIYFGEGSWLTVV.

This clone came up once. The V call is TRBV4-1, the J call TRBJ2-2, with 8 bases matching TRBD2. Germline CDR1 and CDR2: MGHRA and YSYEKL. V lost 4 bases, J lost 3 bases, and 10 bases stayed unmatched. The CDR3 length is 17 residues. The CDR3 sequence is CASSLFSGGGHTGELFF. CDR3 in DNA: TGCGCCAGCAGCCTTTTCTCCGGCGGGGGGCACACCGGGGAGCTGTTTTTT.

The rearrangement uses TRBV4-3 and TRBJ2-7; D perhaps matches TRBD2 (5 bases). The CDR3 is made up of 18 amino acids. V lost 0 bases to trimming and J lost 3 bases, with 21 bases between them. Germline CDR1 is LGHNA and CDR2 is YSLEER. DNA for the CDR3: TGCGCCAGCAGCCAAGATTATGGTGGGCGGGTAACAATCTACGAGCAGTACTTC. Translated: CASSQDYGGRVTIYEQYF.

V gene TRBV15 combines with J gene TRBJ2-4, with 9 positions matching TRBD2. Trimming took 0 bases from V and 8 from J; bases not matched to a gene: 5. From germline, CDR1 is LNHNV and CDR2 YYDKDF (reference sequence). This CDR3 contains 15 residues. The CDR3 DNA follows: TGTGCCACCAGCAGAGATAGCGGGAGAGGCGACATTCAGTACTTC. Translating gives CATSRDSGRGDIQYF.

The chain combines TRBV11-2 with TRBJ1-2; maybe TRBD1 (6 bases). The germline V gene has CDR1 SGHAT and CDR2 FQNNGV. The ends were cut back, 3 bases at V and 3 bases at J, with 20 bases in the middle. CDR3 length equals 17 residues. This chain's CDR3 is CASSFQPGAGGDYGYTF. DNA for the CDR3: TGTGCCAGCAGCTTCCAACCGGGGGCGGGGGGGGACTATGGCTACACCTTC.

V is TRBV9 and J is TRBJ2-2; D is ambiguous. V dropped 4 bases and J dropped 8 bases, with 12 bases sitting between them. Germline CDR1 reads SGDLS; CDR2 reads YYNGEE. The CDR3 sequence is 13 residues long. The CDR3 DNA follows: TGTGCCAGCAGCCTAAATTCGTTTGGGGAGCTGTTTTTT. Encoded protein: CASSLNSFGELFF.

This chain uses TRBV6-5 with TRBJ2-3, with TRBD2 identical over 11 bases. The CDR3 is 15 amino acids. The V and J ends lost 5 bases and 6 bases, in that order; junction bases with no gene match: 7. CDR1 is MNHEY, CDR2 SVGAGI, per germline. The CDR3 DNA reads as TGTGCCAGCAGTCCGTATAGCGGGAGGGAGGATACGCAGTATTTT. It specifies CASSPYSGREDTQYF.

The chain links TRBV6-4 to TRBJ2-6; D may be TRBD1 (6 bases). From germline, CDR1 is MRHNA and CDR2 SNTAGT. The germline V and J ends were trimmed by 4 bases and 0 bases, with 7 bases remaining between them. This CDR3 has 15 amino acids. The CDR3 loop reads CASSADSSGANVLTF. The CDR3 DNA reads TGTGCCAGCAGTGCGGACAGCTCTGGGGCCAACGTCCTGACTTTC.

The CDR3 nucleotides read TGTGCCAGCAGCGCAAACAGGGGCGGACTCGACCGGGAGCTGTTTTTT. Encoded protein: CASSANRGGLDRELFF. The chain uses TRBV9 and TRBJ2-2, with 7 bases identical to TRBD1. The CDR3 length is 16 residues. Trimming removed 3 bases from V and 9 bases from J; junction bases left unmatched: 14. CDR1 is SGDLS and CDR2 is YYNGEE in the germline V gene.

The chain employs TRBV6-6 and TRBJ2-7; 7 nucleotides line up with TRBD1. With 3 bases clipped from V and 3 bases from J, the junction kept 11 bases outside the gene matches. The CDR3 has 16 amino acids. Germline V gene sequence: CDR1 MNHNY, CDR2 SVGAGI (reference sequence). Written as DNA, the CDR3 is TGTGCCAGCAGTTATCCACGGACAGGTTGGGACTACGAGCAGTACTTC. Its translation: CASSYPRTGWDYEQYF.

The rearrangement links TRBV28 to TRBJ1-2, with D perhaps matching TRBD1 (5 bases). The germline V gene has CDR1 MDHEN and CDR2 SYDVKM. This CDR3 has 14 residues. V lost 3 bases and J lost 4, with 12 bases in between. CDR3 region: CASSFKGRGYGYTF. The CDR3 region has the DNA TGTGCCAGCAGTTTCAAGGGGCGCGGCTATGGCTACACCTTC.

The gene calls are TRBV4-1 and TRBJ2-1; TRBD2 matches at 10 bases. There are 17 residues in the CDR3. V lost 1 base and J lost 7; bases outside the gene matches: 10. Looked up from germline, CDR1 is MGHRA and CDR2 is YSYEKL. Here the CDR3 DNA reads TGCGCCAGCAGCCAAGTACTAGCGGGAATAGTAGGGAATGAGCAGTTCTTC. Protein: CASSQVLAGIVGNEQFF.

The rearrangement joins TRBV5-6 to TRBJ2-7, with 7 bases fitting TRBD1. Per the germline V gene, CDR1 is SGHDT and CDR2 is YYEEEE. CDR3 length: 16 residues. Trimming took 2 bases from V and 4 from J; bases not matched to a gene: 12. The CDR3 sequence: CASSLTPTGIMYEQYF. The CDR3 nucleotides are TGTGCCAGCAGCTTAACCCCGACAGGGATTATGTACGAGCAGTACTTC.

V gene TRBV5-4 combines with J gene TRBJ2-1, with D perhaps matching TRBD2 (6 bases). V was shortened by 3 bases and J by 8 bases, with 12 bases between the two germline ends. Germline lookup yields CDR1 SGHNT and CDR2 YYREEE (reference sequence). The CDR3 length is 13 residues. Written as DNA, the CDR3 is TGTGCCAGCAGCTCCGCGGGACGCTATGAGCAGTTCTTC. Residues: CASSSAGRYEQFF.

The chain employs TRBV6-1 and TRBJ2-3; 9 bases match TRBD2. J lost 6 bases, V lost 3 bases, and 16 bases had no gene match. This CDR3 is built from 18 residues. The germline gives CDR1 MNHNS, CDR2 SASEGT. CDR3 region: CASSDGGREGRRYDTQYF. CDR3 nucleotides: TGTGCCAGCAGTGATGGTGGGCGGGAGGGCCGCCGGTATGATACGCAGTATTTT.

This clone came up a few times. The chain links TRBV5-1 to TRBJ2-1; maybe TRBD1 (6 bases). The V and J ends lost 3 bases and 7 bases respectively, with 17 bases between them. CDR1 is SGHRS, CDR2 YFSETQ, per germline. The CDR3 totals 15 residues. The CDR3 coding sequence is TGCGCCAGCAGCTCTGGGACAAGAGTTAGGAATGAGCAGTTCTTC. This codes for CASSSGTRVRNEQFF.

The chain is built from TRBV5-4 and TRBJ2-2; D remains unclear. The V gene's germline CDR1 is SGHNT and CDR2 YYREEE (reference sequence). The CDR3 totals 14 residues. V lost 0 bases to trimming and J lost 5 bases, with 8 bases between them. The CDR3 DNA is TGTGCCAGCAGCTTGGATCCTAGAACCGGGGAGCTGTTTTTT. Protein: CASSLDPRTGELFF.

CDR3 coding DNA: TGCGCCAGCAGCCAGGCTAGCGGGAGTGCGAGCGAGCAGTACTTC. Translated, it gives CASSQASGSASEQYF. The rearrangement links TRBV4-3 to TRBJ2-7; TRBD2 agrees at 10 bases. Trimming took 3 bases from V and 6 from J; bases not matched to a gene: 8. The CDR3 is 15 amino acids. Per the germline V gene, CDR1 is LGHNA and CDR2 is YSLEER.

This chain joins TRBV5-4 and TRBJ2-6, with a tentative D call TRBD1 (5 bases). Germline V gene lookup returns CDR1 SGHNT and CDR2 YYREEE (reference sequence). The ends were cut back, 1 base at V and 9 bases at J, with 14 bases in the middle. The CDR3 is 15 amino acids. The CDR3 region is CASSLMAGFGNVLTF. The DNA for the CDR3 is TGTGCCAGCAGCTTGATGGCAGGGTTCGGCAACGTCCTGACTTTC.

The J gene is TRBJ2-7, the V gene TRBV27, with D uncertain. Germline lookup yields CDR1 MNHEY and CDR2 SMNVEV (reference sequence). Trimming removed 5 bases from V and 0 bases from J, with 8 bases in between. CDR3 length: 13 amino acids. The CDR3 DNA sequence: TGTGCCAGCAGTCGAAAGAGCTCCTACGAGCAGTACTTC. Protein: CASSRKSSYEQYF.

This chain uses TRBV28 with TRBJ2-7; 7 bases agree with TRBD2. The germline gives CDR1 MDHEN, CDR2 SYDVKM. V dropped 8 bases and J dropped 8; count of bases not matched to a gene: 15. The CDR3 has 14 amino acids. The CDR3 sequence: CASYERGPLEQQYF. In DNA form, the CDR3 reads TGTGCCAGCTATGAGCGGGGACCCCTAGAACAGCAGTACTTC. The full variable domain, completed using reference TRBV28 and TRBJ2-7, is DVKVTQSSRYLVKRTGEKVFLECVQDMDHENMFWYRQDPGLGLRLIYFSYDVKMKEKGDIPEGYSVSREKKERFSLILESASTNQTSMYLCASYERGPLEQQYFGPGTRLTVT.

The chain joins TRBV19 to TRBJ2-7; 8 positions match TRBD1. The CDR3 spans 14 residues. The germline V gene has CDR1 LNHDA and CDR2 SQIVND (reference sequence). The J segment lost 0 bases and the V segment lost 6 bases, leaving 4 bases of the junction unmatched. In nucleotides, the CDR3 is TGTGCCAGTAGCAACAGGGGGAGCTCCTACGAGCAGTACTTC. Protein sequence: CASSNRGSSYEQYF. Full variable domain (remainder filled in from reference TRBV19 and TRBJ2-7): DGGITQSPKYLFRKEGQNVTLSCEQNLNHDAMYWYRQDPGQGLRLIYYSQIVNDFQKGDIAEGYSVSREKKESFPLTVTSAQKNPTAFYLCASSNRGSSYEQYFGPGTRLTVT.

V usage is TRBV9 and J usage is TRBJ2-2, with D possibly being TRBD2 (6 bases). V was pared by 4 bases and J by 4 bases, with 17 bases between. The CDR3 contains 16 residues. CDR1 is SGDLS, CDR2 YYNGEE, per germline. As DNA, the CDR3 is TGTGCCAGCAGCTTTGGACTACTAAGGGTCACCGGGGAGCTGTTTTTT. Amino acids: CASSFGLLRVTGELFF. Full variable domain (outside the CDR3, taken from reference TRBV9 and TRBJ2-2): DSGVTQTPKHLITATGQRVTLRCSPRSGDLSVYWYQQSLDQGLQFLIQYYNGEERAKGNILERFSAQQFPDLHSELNLSSLELGDSALYFCASSFGLLRVTGELFFGEGSRLTVL.

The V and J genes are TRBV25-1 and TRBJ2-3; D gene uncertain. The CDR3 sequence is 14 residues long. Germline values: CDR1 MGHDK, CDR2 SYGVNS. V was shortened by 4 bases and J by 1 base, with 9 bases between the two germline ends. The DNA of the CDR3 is TGTGCCAGCAGTGCCCTCGGAGGCACAGATACGCAGTATTTT. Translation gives CASSALGGTDTQYF.

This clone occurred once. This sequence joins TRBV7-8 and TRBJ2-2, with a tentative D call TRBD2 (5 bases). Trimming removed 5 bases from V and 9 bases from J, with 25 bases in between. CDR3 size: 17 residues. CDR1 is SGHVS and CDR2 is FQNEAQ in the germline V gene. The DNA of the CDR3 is TGTGCCAGCAGCCTCCCTCCCCTAGCAAGATCCGACCGGGAGCTGTTTTTT. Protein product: CASSLPPLARSDRELFF.

In nucleotides, the CDR3 is TGTGCCAGCAGTTCCCTAGACAGGGGACAGTACGAGCAGTACTTC. It is translated as CASSSLDRGQYEQYF. The rearrangement uses TRBV28 and TRBJ2-7; TRBD1 matches at 8 bases. CDR1 and CDR2 from the germline V gene are MDHEN and SYDVKM. The CDR3 is 15 amino acids. Unmatched junction bases numbered 9, after V lost 4 bases and J lost 4 bases. Together with reference TRBV28 and TRBJ2-7, the CDR3 gives the full variable domain: DVKVTQSSRYLVKRTGEKVFLECVQDMDHENMFWYRQDPGLGLRLIYFSYDVKMKEKGDIPEGYSVSREKKERFSLILESASTNQTSMYLCASSSLDRGQYEQYFGPGTRLTVT.

The CDR3 nucleotides read TGTGCCAGCAGAAATAGCGGGAGTCAGCAGTACTTC. Amino acids: CASRNSGSQQYF. V is TRBV2 and J is TRBJ2-7; TRBD2 aligns across 9 bases. The trim removed 6 bases at V and 8 bases at J, leaving 5 bases unmatched. Germline V gene lookup returns CDR1 SNHLY and CDR2 FYNNEI. The CDR3 is 12 residues long.

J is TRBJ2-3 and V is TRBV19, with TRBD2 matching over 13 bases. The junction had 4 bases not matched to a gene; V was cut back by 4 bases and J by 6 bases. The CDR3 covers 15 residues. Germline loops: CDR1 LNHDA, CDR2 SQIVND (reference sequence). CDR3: CASSTGLAGADTQYF. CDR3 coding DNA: TGTGCCAGTAGTACCGGACTAGCGGGAGCGGATACGCAGTATTTT.

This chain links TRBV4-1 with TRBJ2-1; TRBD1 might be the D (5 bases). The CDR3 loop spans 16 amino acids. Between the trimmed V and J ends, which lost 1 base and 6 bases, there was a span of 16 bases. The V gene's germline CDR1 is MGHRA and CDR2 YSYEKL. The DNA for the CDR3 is TGCGCCAGCAGCCAAGGATTCCCAGGGCTCGGCAATGAGCAGTTCTTC. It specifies CASSQGFPGLGNEQFF.